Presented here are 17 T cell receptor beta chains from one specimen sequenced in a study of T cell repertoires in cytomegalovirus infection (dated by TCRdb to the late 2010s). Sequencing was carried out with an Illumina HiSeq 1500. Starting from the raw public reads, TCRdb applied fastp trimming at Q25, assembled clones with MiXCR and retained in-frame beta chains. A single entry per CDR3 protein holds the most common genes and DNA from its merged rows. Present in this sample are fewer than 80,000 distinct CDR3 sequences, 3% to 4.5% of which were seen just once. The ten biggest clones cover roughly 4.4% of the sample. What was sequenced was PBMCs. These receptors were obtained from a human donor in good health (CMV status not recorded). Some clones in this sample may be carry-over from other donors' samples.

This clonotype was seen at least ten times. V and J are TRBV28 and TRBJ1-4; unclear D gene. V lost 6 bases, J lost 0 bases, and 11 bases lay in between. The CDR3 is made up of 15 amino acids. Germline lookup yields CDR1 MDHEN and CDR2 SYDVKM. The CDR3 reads CASSTLFATNEKLFF. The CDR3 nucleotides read TGTGCCAGCAGCACCCTCTTTGCAACTAATGAAAAACTGTTTTTT.

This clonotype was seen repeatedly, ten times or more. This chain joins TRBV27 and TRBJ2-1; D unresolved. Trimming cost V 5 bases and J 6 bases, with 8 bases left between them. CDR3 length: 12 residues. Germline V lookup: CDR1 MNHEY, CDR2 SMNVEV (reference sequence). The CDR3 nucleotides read TGTGCCAGCAGTACGGCCCTCAATGAGCAGTTCTTC. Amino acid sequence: CASSTALNEQFF.

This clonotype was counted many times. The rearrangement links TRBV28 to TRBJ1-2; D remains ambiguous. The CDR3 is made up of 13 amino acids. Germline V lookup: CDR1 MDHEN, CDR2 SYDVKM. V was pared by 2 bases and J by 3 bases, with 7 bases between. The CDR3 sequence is CASSLGGHYGYTF. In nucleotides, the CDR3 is TGTGCCAGCAGTTTAGGTGGGCACTATGGCTACACCTTC.

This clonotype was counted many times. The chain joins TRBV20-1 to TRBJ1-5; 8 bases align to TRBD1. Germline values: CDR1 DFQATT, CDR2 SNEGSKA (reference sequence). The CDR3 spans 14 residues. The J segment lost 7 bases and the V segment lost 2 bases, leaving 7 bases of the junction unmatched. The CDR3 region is CSARQGQGEQPQHF. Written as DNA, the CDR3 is TGCAGTGCTAGACAAGGACAGGGCGAGCAGCCCCAGCATTTT.

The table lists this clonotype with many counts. The chain's CDR3 is CASRYANQPQHF. The CDR3 DNA is TGTGCCAGCAGGTACGCTAATCAGCCCCAGCATTTT. This chain links TRBV7-2 with TRBJ1-5; D remains unclear. Germline V lookup: CDR1 SGHTA, CDR2 FQGNSA. Trimming stripped 6 bases from V and 4 bases from J, with 7 bases between. The CDR3 covers 12 residues.

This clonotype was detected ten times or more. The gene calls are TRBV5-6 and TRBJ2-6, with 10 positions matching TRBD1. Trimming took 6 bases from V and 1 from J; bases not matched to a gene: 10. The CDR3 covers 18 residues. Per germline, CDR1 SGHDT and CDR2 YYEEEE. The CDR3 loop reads CASTSVDRGYSGANVLTF. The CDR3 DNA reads TGTGCCAGCACCTCGGTGGACAGGGGGTATTCTGGGGCCAACGTCCTGACTTTC.

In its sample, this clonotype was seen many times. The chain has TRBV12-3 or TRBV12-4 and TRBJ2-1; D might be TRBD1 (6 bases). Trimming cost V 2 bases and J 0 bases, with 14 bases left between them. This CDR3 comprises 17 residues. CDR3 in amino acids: CASSLRGRDRSYNEQFF. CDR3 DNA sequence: TGTGCCAGCAGTTTAAGGGGGAGAGATCGCTCCTACAATGAGCAGTTCTTC.

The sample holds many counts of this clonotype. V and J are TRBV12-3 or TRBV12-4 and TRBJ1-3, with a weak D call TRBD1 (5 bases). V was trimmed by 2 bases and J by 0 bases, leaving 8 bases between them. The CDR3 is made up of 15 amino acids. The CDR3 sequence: CASSLLGGSGNTIYF. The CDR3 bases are TGTGCCAGCAGTTTACTTGGGGGCTCTGGAAACACCATATATTTT.

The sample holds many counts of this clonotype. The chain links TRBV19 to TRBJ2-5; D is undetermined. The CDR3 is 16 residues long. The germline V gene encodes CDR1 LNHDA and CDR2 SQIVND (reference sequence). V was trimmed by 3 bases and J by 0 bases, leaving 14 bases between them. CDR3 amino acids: CASSIGTRKYQETQYF. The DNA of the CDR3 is TGTGCCAGTAGTATCGGAACAAGAAAATACCAAGAGACCCAGTACTTC.

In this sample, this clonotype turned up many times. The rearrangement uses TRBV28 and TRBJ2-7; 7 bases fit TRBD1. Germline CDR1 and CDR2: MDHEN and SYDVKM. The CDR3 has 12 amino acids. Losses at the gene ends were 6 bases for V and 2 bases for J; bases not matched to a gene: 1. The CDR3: CASRDRAYEQYF. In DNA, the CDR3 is TGTGCCAGCAGAGACAGGGCCTACGAGCAGTACTTC.

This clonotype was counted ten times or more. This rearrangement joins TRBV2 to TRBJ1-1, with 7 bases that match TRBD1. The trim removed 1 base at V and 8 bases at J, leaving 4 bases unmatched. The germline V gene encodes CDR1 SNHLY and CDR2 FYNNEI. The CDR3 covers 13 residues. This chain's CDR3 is CASSEEGGAEAFF. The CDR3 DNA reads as TGTGCCAGCAGTGAAGAAGGGGGCGCCGAAGCTTTCTTT.

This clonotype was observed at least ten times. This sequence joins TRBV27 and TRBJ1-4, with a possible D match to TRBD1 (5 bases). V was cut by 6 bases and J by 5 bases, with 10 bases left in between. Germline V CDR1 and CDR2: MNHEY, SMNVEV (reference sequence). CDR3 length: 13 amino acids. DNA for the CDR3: TGTGCCAGCAGGGGACGGGTGAATGAAAAACTGTTTTTT. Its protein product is CASRGRVNEKLFF.

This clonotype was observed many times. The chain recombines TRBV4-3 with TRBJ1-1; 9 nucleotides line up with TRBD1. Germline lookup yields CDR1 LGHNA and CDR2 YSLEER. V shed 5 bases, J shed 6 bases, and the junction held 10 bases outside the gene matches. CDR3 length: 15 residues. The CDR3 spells CASSIGGQGYAEAFF. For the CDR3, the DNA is TGCGCCAGCAGCATAGGGGGACAGGGATACGCTGAAGCTTTCTTT.

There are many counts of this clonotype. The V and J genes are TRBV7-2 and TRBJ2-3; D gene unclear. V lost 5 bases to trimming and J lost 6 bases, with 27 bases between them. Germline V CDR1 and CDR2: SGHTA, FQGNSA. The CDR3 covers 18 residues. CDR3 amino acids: CASSPTPGVPLLGDTQYF. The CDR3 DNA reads TGTGCCAGCAGCCCGACGCCCGGAGTACCCTTGCTCGGTGATACGCAGTATTTT.

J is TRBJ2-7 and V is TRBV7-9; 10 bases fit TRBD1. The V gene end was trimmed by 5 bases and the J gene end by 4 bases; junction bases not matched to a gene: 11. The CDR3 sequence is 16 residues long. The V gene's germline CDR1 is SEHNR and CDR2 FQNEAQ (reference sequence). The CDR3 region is CASSHPRDRGGYEQYF. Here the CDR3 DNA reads TGTGCCAGCAGCCATCCCCGGGACAGGGGAGGGTACGAGCAGTACTTC.

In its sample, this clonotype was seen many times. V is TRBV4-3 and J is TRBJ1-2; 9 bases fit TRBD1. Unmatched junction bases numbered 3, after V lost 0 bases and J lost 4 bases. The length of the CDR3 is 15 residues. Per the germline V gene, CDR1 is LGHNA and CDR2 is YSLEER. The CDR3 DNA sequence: TGCGCCAGCAGCCAAGATGCGACAGGGGGCTATGGCTACACCTTC. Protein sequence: CASSQDATGGYGYTF.

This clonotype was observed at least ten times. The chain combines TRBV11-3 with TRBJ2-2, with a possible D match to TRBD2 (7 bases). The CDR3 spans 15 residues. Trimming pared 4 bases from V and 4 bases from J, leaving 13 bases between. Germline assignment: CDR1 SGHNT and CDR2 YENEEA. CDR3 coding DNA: TGTGCCAGCAGCTCGCGGGGGCGAAGCACCGGGGAGCTGTTTTTT. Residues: CASSSRGRSTGELFF.